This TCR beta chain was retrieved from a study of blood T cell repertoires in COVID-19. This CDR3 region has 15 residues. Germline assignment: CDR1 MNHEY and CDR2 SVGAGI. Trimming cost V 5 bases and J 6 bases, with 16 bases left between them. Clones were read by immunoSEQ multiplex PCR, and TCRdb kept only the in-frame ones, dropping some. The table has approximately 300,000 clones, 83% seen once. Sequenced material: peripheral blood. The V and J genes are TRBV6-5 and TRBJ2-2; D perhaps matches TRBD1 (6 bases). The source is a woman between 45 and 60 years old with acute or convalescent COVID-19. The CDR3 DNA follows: TGTGCCAGCAGTCCAGGGGTGGCTGGGTCCGGGGAGCTGTTTTTT. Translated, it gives CASSPGVAGSGELFF.